Presented here are 25 T cell receptor beta chains from one specimen sequenced in a study of blood T cell repertoires in COVID-19. Generated by immunoSEQ multiplex PCR, the TCRdb table keeps only in-frame clones and is missing some. The sample includes more than 95,000 clones, over 70% of them seen just once. The sample taken for sequencing was peripheral blood. The source of these receptors is a man in his fifties or sixties with acute or convalescent COVID-19.

The rearrangement joins TRBV6-6 to TRBJ1-2; D unclear. Germline V gene lookup returns CDR1 MNHNY and CDR2 SVGAGI (reference sequence). The CDR3 runs to 14 residues. V was clipped by 0 bases and J by 2 bases, with 7 bases between them. For the CDR3, the DNA is TGTGCCAGCAGTTACTCGGAGGTGAACTATGGCTACACCTTC. Its translation is CASSYSEVNYGYTF.

The V call is TRBV24-1, the J call TRBJ2-2; 9 nucleotides line up with TRBD1. The CDR3 is 18 amino acids. From germline, CDR1 is KGHDR and CDR2 SFDVKD. J was trimmed by 1 base and V by 0 bases; bases with no gene match: 5. CDR3 loop: CATSDLQGTGRNTGELFF. DNA for the CDR3: TGTGCCACCAGTGATTTGCAGGGGACAGGGCGGAACACCGGGGAGCTGTTTTTT.

V is TRBV7-9 and J is TRBJ2-3; no clear D. This CDR3 is built from 12 residues. Trimming removed 5 bases from V and 6 bases from J, with 9 bases in between. The germline V gene encodes CDR1 SEHNR and CDR2 FQNEAQ (reference sequence). CDR3 DNA: TGTGCCAGCAGCCCCCTTTCGGATACGCAGTATTTT. Its protein is CASSPLSDTQYF.

The V call is TRBV12-3 or TRBV12-4, the J call TRBJ2-1; D gene ambiguous. Trimming took 7 bases from V and 8 from J, leaving 15 bases between them. The CDR3 consists of 13 residues. The CDR3 bases are TGTGCCAGCACCCCCCCCGGTGTGCATGAGCAGTTCTTC. It encodes CASTPPGVHEQFF.

J is TRBJ2-2 and V is TRBV6-5; D is perhaps TRBD2 (6 bases). V lost 7 bases, J lost 1 base, and 10 bases lay in between. CDR1 is MNHEY and CDR2 is SVGAGI in the germline V gene. The CDR3 contains 14 residues. CDR3 sequence (DNA): TGTGCCAGCAAGGAGGGGCGGAACACCGGGGAGCTGTTTTTT. Residues: CASKEGRNTGELFF.

V gene TRBV6-6 combines with J gene TRBJ2-3; 12 nucleotides line up with TRBD1. CDR1 MNHNY and CDR2 SVGAGI come from the germline V gene (reference sequence). The CDR3 totals 17 residues. With V trimmed by 6 bases and J by 5 bases, 12 bases remained unmatched. CDR3 protein: CASSRTPGTGGGDTQYF. The CDR3 DNA reads TGTGCCAGCAGCCGAACCCCCGGGACAGGGGGCGGAGATACGCAGTATTTT.

The CDR3 reads CAISERTGGREKLFF. Written as DNA, the CDR3 is TGTGCCATCAGTGAAAGGACAGGGGGGCGTGAAAAACTGTTTTTT. The rearrangement uses TRBV10-3 and TRBJ1-4, with TRBD1 identical over 10 bases. The CDR3 has 15 amino acids. Per the germline V gene, CDR1 is ENHRY and CDR2 is SYGVKD. V shed 3 bases, J shed 7 bases, and the junction held 5 bases outside the gene matches.

The rearrangement joins TRBV24-1 to TRBJ2-7, with TRBD2 matching 12 bases. The junction had 7 bases not matched to a gene; V was cut back by 4 bases and J by 1 base. The germline V gene encodes CDR1 KGHDR and CDR2 SFDVKD. This CDR3 is built from 17 residues. CDR3 in DNA: TGTGCCACCAGTGACCCCCCTCTAGCGGGAGGGTCCTACGAGCAGTACTTC. Its translation: CATSDPPLAGGSYEQYF.

The rearrangement joins TRBV4-2 to TRBJ2-3, with D tentatively TRBD1 (7 bases). From germline, CDR1 is LGHNA and CDR2 YNFKEQ. Trimming cost V 0 bases and J 1 base, with 11 bases left between them. The length of the CDR3 is 16 residues. The CDR3 reads CASSQDGGGGTDTQYF. CDR3 DNA: TGTGCCAGCAGCCAAGATGGAGGGGGCGGCACAGATACGCAGTATTTT.

V and J are TRBV19 and TRBJ2-7; maybe TRBD2 (6 bases). The CDR3 runs 13 residues. Germline assignment: CDR1 LNHDA and CDR2 SQIVND (reference sequence). The V gene lost 3 bases and the J gene lost 2 bases, with 8 bases spanning the gap. The CDR3 DNA reads TGTGCCAGTAGTATGCGGGACCCCTACGAGCAGTACTTC. This translates into CASSMRDPYEQYF. Full variable domain (rest looked up from reference TRBV19 and TRBJ2-7): DGGITQSPKYLFRKEGQNVTLSCEQNLNHDAMYWYRQDPGQGLRLIYYSQIVNDFQKGDIAEGYSVSREKKESFPLTVTSAQKNPTAFYLCASSMRDPYEQYFGPGTRLTVT.

The rearrangement links TRBV29-1 to TRBJ2-5; 9 bases are shared with TRBD1. Germline CDR1 SQVTM, CDR2 ANQGSEA. V gave up 6 bases and J gave up 4 bases; unmatched junction bases: 9. This CDR3 has 14 residues. The CDR3 coding sequence is TGCAGCGTCTACTTTCCGGGACAGGGAGAGACCCAGTACTTC. This sequence encodes CSVYFPGQGETQYF.

This clone appeared once. Compared with germline, one end of the junction differs, possibly owing to a read error. The V and J genes are TRBV27 and TRBJ2-1, with TRBD1 identical over 9 bases. The CDR3 runs 14 residues. Germline CDR1 is MNHEY and CDR2 is SMNVEV (reference sequence). The CDR3 spells CASGLEGQGGEQFF. DNA for the CDR3: TGTGCCAGCGGTTTGGAGGGACAGGGAGGAGAGCAGTTCTTC.

This clone was found a few times. This sequence joins TRBV11-2 and TRBJ1-3; D is perhaps TRBD1 (5 bases). The germline V gene encodes CDR1 SGHAT and CDR2 FQNNGV. V lost 1 base to trimming and J lost 2 bases, with 6 bases between them. The CDR3 length is 14 residues. Written as DNA, the CDR3 is TGTGCCAGCAGCTTAGCGGGGGCTGGAAACACCATATATTTT. Protein: CASSLAGAGNTIYF.

This clone is a singleton in its sample. The rearrangement joins TRBV7-8 to TRBJ2-3, with D possibly being TRBD2 (6 bases). CDR3 length: 15 amino acids. Trimming shortened V by 2 bases and J by 4 bases, and 13 bases separated the two germline ends. Per the germline V gene, CDR1 is SGHVS and CDR2 is FQNEAQ. CDR3 region: CASSLRRVGADTQYF. CDR3 nucleotide sequence: TGTGCCAGCAGCTTAAGGAGGGTCGGGGCAGATACGCAGTATTTT.

This clone was detected once. The CDR3 region has the DNA TGCAGTGCAAGTTCGGGACTAGCGGGGAACAATGAGCAGTTCTTC. Protein product: CSASSGLAGNNEQFF. This chain connects TRBV20-1 to TRBJ2-1, with 13 bases lining up with TRBD2. Germline lookup yields CDR1 DFQATT and CDR2 SNEGSKA (reference sequence). J gave up 5 bases and V 6 bases, and 7 bases lay outside the gene matches. The CDR3 runs 15 residues.

This clone was found a few times. The V gene is TRBV28, the J gene TRBJ1-2; no firm D call. CDR1 MDHEN and CDR2 SYDVKM come from the germline V gene. The ends were cut back, 2 bases at V and 2 bases at J, with 3 bases in the middle. This CDR3 is 12 amino acids long. The CDR3 sequence: CASSLANYGYTF. CDR3 bases: TGTGCCAGCAGTTTAGCGAACTATGGCTACACCTTC.

The chain recombines TRBV6-5 with TRBJ2-2; the D gene is possibly TRBD1 (6 bases). Trimming took off 6 bases at V and 2 bases at J, with 13 bases between the two ends. From germline, CDR1 is MNHEY and CDR2 SVGAGI. This CDR3 is 15 amino acids long. The CDR3 coding sequence is TGTGCCAGCAGGGACACCGGGACAAACACCGGGGAGCTGTTTTTT. Its translation is CASRDTGTNTGELFF.

The chain is built from TRBV2 and TRBJ1-5; D gene ambiguous. CDR3 length equals 15 residues. Per the germline V gene, CDR1 is SNHLY and CDR2 is FYNNEI. The germline V and J ends were trimmed by 0 bases and 9 bases, with 15 bases remaining between them. The CDR3 DNA reads TGTGCCAGCAGTGAAGCGAGGCAGCCCCTAAGGCCCCAGCATTTT. Its protein product is CASSEARQPLRPQHF.

The CDR3 DNA is TGTGCCAGCAGTCCAGGACAGACCTACGAGCAGTACTTC. Amino acids: CASSPGQTYEQYF. The gene calls are TRBV27 and TRBJ2-7; possibly TRBD1 for D (6 bases). The CDR3 totals 13 residues. Looked up from germline, CDR1 is MNHEY and CDR2 is SMNVEV (reference sequence). V lost 5 bases, J lost 2 bases, and 10 bases lay in between.

This clone was counted between two and nine times. The chain has TRBV6-5 and TRBJ2-5; TRBD2 is a possible D gene (5 bases). Trimming cost V 7 bases and J 7 bases, with 16 bases left between them. The CDR3 sequence is 13 residues long. The V gene's germline CDR1 is MNHEY and CDR2 SVGAGI. Written as DNA, the CDR3 is TGTGCCAGCACTCCCCGGCGGGTGGGGACCCAGTACTTC. Encoded protein: CASTPRRVGTQYF.

The V gene is TRBV5-1, the J gene TRBJ2-5; TRBD2 aligns across 8 bases. Germline V gives CDR1 SGHRS, CDR2 YFSETQ. J gave up 2 bases and V 0 bases, and 3 bases lay outside the gene matches. The CDR3 has 15 residues. The CDR3 reads CASSLATSGQETQYF. CDR3 sequence (DNA): TGCGCCAGCAGCTTGGCTACTAGCGGACAAGAGACCCAGTACTTC.

The chain recombines TRBV9 with TRBJ2-2, with 9 bases identical to TRBD1. This CDR3 spans 13 amino acids. The V gene end was trimmed by 3 bases and the J gene end by 13 bases; junction bases not matched to a gene: 7. Germline loops: CDR1 SGDLS, CDR2 YYNGEE. The CDR3 protein is CASSATGTGWLFF. CDR3 DNA: TGTGCCAGCAGCGCCACCGGGACAGGGTGGCTGTTTTTT.

V and J are TRBV11-2 and TRBJ2-7, with D perhaps TRBD1 (6 bases). The CDR3 spans 17 residues. The germline gives CDR1 SGHAT, CDR2 FQNNGV. Trimming removed 3 bases from V and 0 bases from J, with 18 bases in between. CDR3 nucleotide sequence: TGTGCCAGCAGCTTTTGGGGGCTAGCAGACAGCTCCTACGAGCAGTACTTC. This gives the protein CASSFWGLADSSYEQYF.

The chain is built from TRBV10-3 and TRBJ2-7, with TRBD2 identical over 8 bases. CDR3 length: 15 residues. Looked up from germline, CDR1 is ENHRY and CDR2 is SYGVKD. J lost 2 bases, V lost 0 bases, and 3 bases had no gene match. In nucleotides, the CDR3 is TGTGCCATCAGTGAGTCGACGGGAGGGCCCTACGAGCAGTACTTC. Protein sequence: CAISESTGGPYEQYF.

V is TRBV6-5 and J is TRBJ2-1; 7 bases are a match to TRBD2. Germline-derived CDR1 and CDR2 are MNHEY and SVGAGI. The CDR3 is 14 residues long. J was trimmed by 4 bases and V by 2 bases; bases with no gene match: 2. The CDR3 DNA is TGTGCCAGCAGTTACGGGGGGGGTTACAATGAGCAGTTCTTC. Amino acids: CASSYGGGYNEQFF.